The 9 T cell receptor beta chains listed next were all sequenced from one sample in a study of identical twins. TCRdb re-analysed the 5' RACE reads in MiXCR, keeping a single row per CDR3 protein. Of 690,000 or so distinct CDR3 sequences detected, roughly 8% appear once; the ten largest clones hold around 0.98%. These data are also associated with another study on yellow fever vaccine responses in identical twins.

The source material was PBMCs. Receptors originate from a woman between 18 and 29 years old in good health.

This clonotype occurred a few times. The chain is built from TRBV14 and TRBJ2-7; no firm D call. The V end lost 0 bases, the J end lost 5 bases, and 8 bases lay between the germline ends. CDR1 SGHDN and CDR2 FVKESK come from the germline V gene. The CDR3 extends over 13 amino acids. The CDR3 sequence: CASSQDPFNEQYF. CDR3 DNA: TGTGCCAGCAGCCAAGACCCATTTAACGAGCAGTACTTC.

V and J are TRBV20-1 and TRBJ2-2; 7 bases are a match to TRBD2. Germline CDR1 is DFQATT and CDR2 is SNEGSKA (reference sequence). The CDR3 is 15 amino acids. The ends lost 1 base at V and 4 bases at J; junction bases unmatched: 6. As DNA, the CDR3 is TGCAGTGCTAGAGTATTAACGGGAGGCACCGGGGAGCTGTTTTTT. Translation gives CSARVLTGGTGELFF.

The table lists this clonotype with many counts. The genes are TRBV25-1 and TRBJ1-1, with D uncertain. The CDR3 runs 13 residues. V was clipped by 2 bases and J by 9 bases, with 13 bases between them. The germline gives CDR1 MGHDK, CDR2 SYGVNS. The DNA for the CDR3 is TGTGCCAGCAGTGAAATCGGCCTGGGGAAAGCTTTCTTT. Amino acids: CASSEIGLGKAFF.

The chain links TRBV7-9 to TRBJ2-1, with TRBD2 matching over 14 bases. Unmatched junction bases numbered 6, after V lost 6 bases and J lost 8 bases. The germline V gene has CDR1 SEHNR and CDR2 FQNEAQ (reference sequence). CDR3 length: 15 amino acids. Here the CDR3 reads CASRTTSGRADEQFF. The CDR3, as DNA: TGTGCCAGCAGGACGACTAGCGGGAGGGCCGATGAGCAGTTCTTC. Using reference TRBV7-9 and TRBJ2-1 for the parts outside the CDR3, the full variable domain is DTGVSQNPRHKITKRGQNVTFRCDPISEHNRLYWYRQTLGQGPEFLTYFQNEAQLEKSRLLSDRFSAERPKGSFSTLEIQRTEQGDSAMYLCASRTTSGRADEQFFGPGTRLTVL.

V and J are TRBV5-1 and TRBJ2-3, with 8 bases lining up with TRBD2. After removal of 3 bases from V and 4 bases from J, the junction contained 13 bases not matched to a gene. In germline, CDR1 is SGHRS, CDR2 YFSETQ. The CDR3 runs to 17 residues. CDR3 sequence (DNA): TGCGCCAGCAGCTGGCCCAAAGCGGGAGAGGTGGCAGATACGCAGTATTTT. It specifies CASSWPKAGEVADTQYF.

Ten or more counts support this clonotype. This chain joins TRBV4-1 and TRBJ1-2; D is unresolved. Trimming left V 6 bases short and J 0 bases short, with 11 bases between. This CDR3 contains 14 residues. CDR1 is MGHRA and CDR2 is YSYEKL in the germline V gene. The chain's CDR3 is CASSPTPANYGYTF. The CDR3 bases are TGCGCCAGCAGTCCCACTCCTGCTAACTATGGCTACACCTTC.

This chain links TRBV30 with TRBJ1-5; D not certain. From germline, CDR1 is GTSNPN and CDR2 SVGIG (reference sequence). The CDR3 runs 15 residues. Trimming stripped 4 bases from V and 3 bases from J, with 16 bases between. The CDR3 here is CAWKPFGSLNQPQHF. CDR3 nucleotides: TGTGCCTGGAAGCCATTCGGCAGCCTCAATCAGCCCCAGCATTTT.

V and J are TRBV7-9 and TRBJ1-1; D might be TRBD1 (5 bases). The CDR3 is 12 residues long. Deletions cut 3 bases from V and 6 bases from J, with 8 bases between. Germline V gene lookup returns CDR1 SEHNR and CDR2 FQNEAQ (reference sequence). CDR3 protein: CASSFGTSEAFF. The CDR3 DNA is TGTGCCAGCAGCTTCGGGACGTCTGAAGCTTTCTTT.

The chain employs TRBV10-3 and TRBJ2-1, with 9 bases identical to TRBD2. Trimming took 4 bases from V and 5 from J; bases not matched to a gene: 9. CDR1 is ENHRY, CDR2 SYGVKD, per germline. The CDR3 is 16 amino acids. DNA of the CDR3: TGTGCCATCAGTGGGGGTAGCGGGAGTCTCGACAATGAGCAGTTCTTC. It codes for CAISGGSGSLDNEQFF.